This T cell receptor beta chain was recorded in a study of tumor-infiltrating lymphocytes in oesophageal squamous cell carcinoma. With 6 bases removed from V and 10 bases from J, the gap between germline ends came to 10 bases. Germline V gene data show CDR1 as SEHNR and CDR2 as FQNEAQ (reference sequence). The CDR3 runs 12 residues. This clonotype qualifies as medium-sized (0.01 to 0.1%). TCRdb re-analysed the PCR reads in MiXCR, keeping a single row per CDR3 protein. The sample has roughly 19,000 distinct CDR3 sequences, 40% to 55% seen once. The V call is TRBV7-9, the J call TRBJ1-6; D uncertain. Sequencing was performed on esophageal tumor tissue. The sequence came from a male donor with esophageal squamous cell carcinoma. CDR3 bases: TGTGCCAGCAGTCACTTGGAATCACCCCTCCACTTT. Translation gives CASSHLESPLHF.